These 2 T cell receptor beta chains originate from one sample sequenced in a study of T cells in Graves' hyperthyroidism and ophthalmopathy. Using RNA transcripts as the source, TCR beta CDR3 regions were amplified. TCR CDR3 underwent first-round RT-PCR with the HTBI primer set. MiXCR, applied by TCRdb to the multiplex PCR reads, yields one record per CDR3 protein. The table includes hundreds of thousands of distinct CDR3 sequences, approximately 13% detected once. The sequenced sample was blood. The origin of the receptors is a woman under 30 with Graves' hyperthyroidism.

The V gene is TRBV4-3, the J gene TRBJ2-7; no firm D call. Trimming removed 2 bases from V and 5 bases from J, with 19 bases in between. There are 16 residues in the CDR3. From germline, CDR1 is LGHNA and CDR2 YSLEER. CDR3 coding DNA: TGCGCCAGCAGCCAATCTCATTTCGGAGTCGGCAACGAGCAGTACTTC. It codes for CASSQSHFGVGNEQYF.

In its sample, this clonotype was seen many times. This sequence joins TRBV7-9 and TRBJ2-5; D ambiguous. Germline CDR1 and CDR2: SEHNR and FQNEAQ (reference sequence). Between the trimmed V and J ends, which lost 5 bases and 4 bases, there was a span of 14 bases. The CDR3 totals 14 residues. The CDR3 bases are TGTGCCAGCAGCCCGCGGCTGGCCCGAGAGACCCAGTACTTC. Translation gives CASSPRLARETQYF.